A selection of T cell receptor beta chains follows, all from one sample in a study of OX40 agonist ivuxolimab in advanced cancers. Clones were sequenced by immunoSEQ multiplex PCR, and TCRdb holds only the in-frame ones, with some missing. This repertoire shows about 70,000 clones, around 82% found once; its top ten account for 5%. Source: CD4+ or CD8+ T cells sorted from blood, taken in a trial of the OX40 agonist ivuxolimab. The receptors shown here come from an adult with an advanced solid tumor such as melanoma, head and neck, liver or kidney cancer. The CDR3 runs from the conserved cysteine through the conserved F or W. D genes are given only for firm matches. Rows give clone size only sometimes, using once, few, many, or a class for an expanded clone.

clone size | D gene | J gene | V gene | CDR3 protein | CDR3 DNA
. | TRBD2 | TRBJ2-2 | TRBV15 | CATSRVGLAVTGELFF | TGTGCCACCAGCAGAGTGGGACTAGCGGTAACTGGGGAGCTGTTTTTT
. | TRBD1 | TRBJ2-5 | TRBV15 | CATSRPGTGRETQYF | TGTGCCACCAGCAGACCCGGGACAGGGCGAGAGACCCAGTACTTC
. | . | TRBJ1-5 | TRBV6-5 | CASSYSYGNQPQHF | TGTGCCAGCAGTTACTCGTACGGAAATCAGCCCCAGCATTTT
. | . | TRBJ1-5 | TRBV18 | CASSPQGFRYYQPQHF | TGTGCCAGCTCACCACAAGGGTTCCGATATTATCAGCCCCAGCATTTT
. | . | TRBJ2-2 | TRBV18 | CASSPTDTGELFF | TGTGCCAGCTCACCGACCGATACCGGGGAGCTGTTTTTT
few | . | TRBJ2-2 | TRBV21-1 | CASVPGLAGAGELFF | TGTGCCAGCGTCCCGGGACTAGCGGGAGCCGGGGAGCTGTTTTTT
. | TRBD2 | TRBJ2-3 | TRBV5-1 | CASSLAGGGHGTQYF | TGCGCCAGCAGCTTGGCTGGCGGGGGGCATGGTACGCAGTATTTT
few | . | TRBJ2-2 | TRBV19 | CASSSSTGELFF | TGTGCCAGCAGCAGTTCCACCGGGGAGCTGTTTTTT
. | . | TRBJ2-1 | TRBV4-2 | CASSQGGPYNEQFF | TGTGCCAGCAGCCAAGGGGGGCCCTACAATGAGCAGTTCTTC
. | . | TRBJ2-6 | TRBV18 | CASAEGTSGANVLTF | TGTGCCAGCGCGGAGGGAACCTCTGGGGCCAACGTCCTGACTTTC
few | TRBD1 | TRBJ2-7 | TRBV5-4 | CASSLVETGGVEQYF | TGTGCCAGCAGCTTGGTTGAGACAGGGGGTGTCGAGCAGTACTTC
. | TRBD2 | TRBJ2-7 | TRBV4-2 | CASSQVGQRDAYEQYF | TGTGCCAGCAGCCAAGTCGGGCAGCGGGATGCGTACGAGCAGTACTTC
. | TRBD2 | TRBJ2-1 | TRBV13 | CASSFRSGLNEQFF | TGTGCCAGCAGCTTTCGTAGCGGGCTTAATGAGCAGTTCTTC
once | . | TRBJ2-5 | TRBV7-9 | CASSSPLGETQYF | TGTGCCAGCAGCTCCCCATTAGGGGAGACCCAGTACTTC
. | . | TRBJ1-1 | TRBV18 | CASSWGRATEAFF | TGTGCCAGCTCGTGGGGCAGGGCCACTGAAGCTTTCTTT
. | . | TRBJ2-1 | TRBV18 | CASSSGEFLNNEQFF | TGTGCCAGCTCATCGGGGGAGTTCCTTAACAATGAGCAGTTCTTC
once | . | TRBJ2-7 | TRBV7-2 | CASSWALRQDSEQYF | TGTGCCAGCAGCTGGGCCCTTAGGCAGGATTCCGAGCAGTACTTC
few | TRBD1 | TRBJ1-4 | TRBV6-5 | CASSMGQNEKLFF | TGTGCCAGCAGCATGGGACAGAATGAAAAACTGTTTTTT
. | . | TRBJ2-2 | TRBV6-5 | CASSYFGEKGTGELFF | TGTGCCAGCAGTTATTTTGGCGAAAAGGGGACCGGGGAGCTGTTTTTT
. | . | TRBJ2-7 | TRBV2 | CASSGRAGEQYF | TGTGCCAGCAGTGGCAGGGCGGGGGAGCAGTACTTC
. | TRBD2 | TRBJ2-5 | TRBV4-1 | CASSQGGTSVGGETQYF | TGCGCCAGCAGCCAAGGAGGGACTAGCGTGGGAGGAGAGACCCAGTACTTC
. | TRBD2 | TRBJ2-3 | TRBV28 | CASSYPFLLAGGTDTQYF | TGTGCCAGCAGTTACCCATTTTTACTAGCGGGGGGCACAGATACGCAGTATTTT
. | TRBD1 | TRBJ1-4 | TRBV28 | CASGPGGNEKLFF | TGTGCCAGCGGCCCAGGGGGGAATGAAAAACTGTTTTTT
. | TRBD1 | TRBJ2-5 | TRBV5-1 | CASSLAGTVQETQYF | TGCGCCAGCAGCTTGGCCGGGACAGTGCAAGAGACCCAGTACTTC
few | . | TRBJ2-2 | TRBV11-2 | CASSFDQGGSGTGELFF | TGTGCCAGCAGCTTTGATCAAGGGGGGAGCGGGACCGGGGAGCTGTTTTTT
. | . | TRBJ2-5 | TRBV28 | CASRTGMGRTGAPETQYF | TGTGCCAGCAGAACAGGGATGGGGAGAACAGGAGCCCCAGAGACCCAGTACTTC
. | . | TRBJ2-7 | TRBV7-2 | CASSLAGSDTYEQYF | TGTGCCAGCAGCTTAGCCGGGTCCGACACCTACGAGCAGTACTTC
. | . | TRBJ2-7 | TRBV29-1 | CSGGGDRYEQYF | TGCAGCGGGGGAGGTGATCGGTACGAGCAGTACTTC
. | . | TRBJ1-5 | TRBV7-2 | CASSLEGVSQPQHF | TGTGCCAGCAGCTTGGAGGGGGTGAGCCAGCCCCAGCATTTT
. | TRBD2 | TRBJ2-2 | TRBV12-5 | CASGLGAGEVTGELFF | TGTGCTAGTGGTTTGGGGGCGGGAGAGGTCACCGGGGAGCTGTTTTTT
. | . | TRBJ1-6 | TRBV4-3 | CASSHEGLNRANSPLHF | TGCGCCAGCAGCCACGAGGGCCTAAACAGGGCCAATTCACCCCTCCACTTT
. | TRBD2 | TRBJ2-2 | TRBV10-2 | CASCSGTNTGELFF | TGCGCCAGCTGTAGCGGGACGAACACCGGGGAGCTGTTTTTT
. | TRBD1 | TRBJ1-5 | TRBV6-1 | CASRTGVGNQPQHF | TGTGCCAGCAGGACAGGGGTTGGGAATCAGCCCCAGCATTTT
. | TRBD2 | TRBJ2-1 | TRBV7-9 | CASSPASGLPYNEQFF | TGTGCCAGCAGCCCCGCTAGCGGGCTACCTTACAATGAGCAGTTCTTC
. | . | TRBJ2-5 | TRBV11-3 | CASSPKTDSQETQYF | TGTGCCAGCAGTCCCAAAACGGACAGCCAAGAGACCCAGTACTTC
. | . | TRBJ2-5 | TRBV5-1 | CASSLGTPGETQYF | TGCGCCAGCAGCTTGGGGACACCGGGAGAGACCCAGTACTTC
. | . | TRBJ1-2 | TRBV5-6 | CASSLFQVLSYGYTF | TGTGCCAGCAGCCTCTTCCAAGTCCTCAGCTATGGCTACACCTTC
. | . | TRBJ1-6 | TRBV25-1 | CASSWEGGTKNSPLHF | TGTGCCAGCTCCTGGGAGGGCGGTACTAAAAATTCACCCCTCCACTTT
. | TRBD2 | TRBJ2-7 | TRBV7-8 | CASSLRGGALYEQYF | TGTGCCAGCAGCTTGCGCGGGGGAGCCCTCTACGAGCAGTACTTC
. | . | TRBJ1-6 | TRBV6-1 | CASNLLGPNSPLHF | TGTGCCAGCAATTTACTCGGACCTAATTCACCCCTCCACTTT
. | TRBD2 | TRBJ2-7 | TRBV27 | CASSLAGASRPYEQYF | TGTGCCAGCAGCCTAGCGGGAGCGTCCCGACCCTACGAGCAGTACTTC
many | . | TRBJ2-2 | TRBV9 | CASSFRAGELFF | TGTGCCAGCAGCTTCCGAGCCGGGGAGCTGTTTTTT
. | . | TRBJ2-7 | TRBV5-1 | CASSPTDSFYEQYF | TGCGCCAGCAGCCCAACTGACAGTTTCTACGAGCAGTACTTC
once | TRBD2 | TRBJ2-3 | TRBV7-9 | CASRDYRPSTDTQYF | TGTGCCAGCCGGGACTATAGACCTAGCACAGATACGCAGTATTTT
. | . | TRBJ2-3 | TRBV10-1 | CASSYDFRPSTDTQYF | TGCGCCAGCAGCTATGACTTCCGACCTAGCACAGATACGCAGTATTTT
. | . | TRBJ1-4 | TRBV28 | CASKGRGNEKLFF | TGTGCCAGCAAGGGCAGGGGAAATGAAAAACTGTTTTTT